This section outlines one T cell receptor beta chain sequence together with its context. Its target is unknown. The data originate from a study of T cell responses to AZD1222 COVID-19 vaccine. Broader study findings: Only five to seven individuals given AZD1222 were seropositive at baseline.

Between the trimmed V and J ends, which lost 2 bases and 2 bases, there was a span of 3 bases. The germline V gene has CDR1 SQVTM and CDR2 ANQGSEA. This CDR3 comprises 12 residues. The repertoire was sequenced with immunoSEQ multiplex PCR; TCRdb's copy has only in-frame clones and lacks some. This sample yields approximately 74,000 clones, of which roughly 89% are seen a single time; 2.5% belongs to the top ten. The clonotype comes from an adult in good health. This specimen was peripheral blood, taken on day 0 of AZD1222 vaccination. The gene calls are TRBV29-1 and TRBJ2-2; D unresolved. The CDR3 DNA reads as TGCAGCGTTGAACCTAACACCGGGGAGCTGTTTTTT. Translation gives CSVEPNTGELFF.